This entry features one TCR beta chain sequence. It lacks a known antigen. No qualities accompany the bases; no much larger clone lies one base away. In the paper's terms, the treatment or condition label means: over 15 received Ad26.COV2.S at low or high dose, single or two shots; 5 received placebo; per-sample allocation not given. Repertoires of vaccine and placebo recipients were sequenced from samples collected on day 63 after the first injection. Between 29 July and 7 August 2020, Cohort 1b enrolled around 25 adults aged 18-55 years at one site in Boston, USA. As a vaccine, Ad26.COV2.S was a replication-incompetent adenovirus type 26 vector that expressed a prefusion-stabilized SARS-CoV-2 spike protein derived from the original Wuhan strain. The data derive from a study of Ad26.COV2.S vaccination and SARS-CoV-2 variants (dated by TCRdb to the early 2020s). Background for the entire study: Donors in the vaccine arm were drawn from COV1001, a phase I-IIa trial of Ad26.COV2.S in healthy adults that was multicentre, randomized, double-blind and placebo-controlled. Ad26.COV2.S was given intramuscularly at 5x10^10 or 1x10^11 viral particles, as a single shot or as two shots 56 days apart. Throughout the experiments and outcome assessment, investigators stayed blinded to trial group allocation. A total of 32 samples were included in the TCR-sequenced set, comprising around 19 Ad26.COV2.S vaccine recipients, 5 placebo recipients and 8 SARS-CoV-2 convalescent individuals. TCRbeta repertoire sequencing served as the tool for gauging how specific and how broad the SARS-CoV-2-reactive T cell receptors were following Ad26.COV2.S vaccination. Trial participants were randomized into five groups of five, in which low-dose or high-dose Ad26.COV2.S was given once or twice, or placebo was given on both occasions.

The immunoSEQ Assay was the method used to sequence TCRbeta CDR3 regions. After extraction, genomic DNA underwent amplification by bias-controlled multiplex PCR, followed by high-throughput sequencing. The study's own analysis went as follows. To quantify the absolute abundance of every unique TCRbeta CDR3 region, sequences were collapsed and filtered. T cell fraction was estimated by normalizing TCRbeta template counts to usable DNA, with usable DNA measured through amplification of reference genes found in all nucleated cells. Repertoire TCRs were annotated as SARS-CoV-2-specific when V gene, CDR3 amino acid sequence and J gene were exactly matched to a known reactive TCR set. The reference SARS-CoV-2 TCR set was obtained from MIRA and was filtered for enrichment in COVID-19-positive ImmuneCODE repertoires, whereby public or cross-reactive TCRs were removed. Drawing on the MIRA antigens, annotated TCRs were analysed further at the level of specific ORF or position within ORF. Depth was the summed frequency of annotated unique rearrangements, while breadth was defined as annotated unique rearrangements over total unique productive rearrangements. Group comparisons of TCR breadth used two-sided Wilcoxon rank-sum tests. Here the immuneACCESS table is served through TCRdb, limited to in-frame sequences with V and J called. Missing clones are a known gap in these copies; in checked studies unresolved V genes cover under half, and the rest lacks a known reason. That table gives V, J and clone size, and the DNA gave D and trimming. The sample table shows fewer than 400,000 clones, and roughly 90% are seen once. The ten top clones hold 5.5% of the sample.

What the research found in general, with its limitations: Substantial breadth of spike-specific CD8+ and CD4+ T cell responses was reported after vaccination. Compared with placebo recipients, Ad26.COV2.S recipients showed higher spike-specific TCR breadth (P = 0.0014). It was noted by the authors that total T cell responses may have been underestimated by the TCR breadth and depth analyses. The study lacked the statistical power to compare responses across vaccine doses or regimens. Comparable non-spike TCR breadth was observed between vaccine and placebo recipients, consistent with only spike being contained in the vaccine.

The receptor comes from a person between 18 and 59 years old who received the Ad26.COV2.S COVID-19 vaccine or a placebo. The starting material was peripheral blood, obtained in a trial of Ad26.COV2.S vaccine versus placebo.

The DNA is TGCGCCAGCAGCTTGGAACTGGGCCTCGGAGCTTTCTTT. This yields the protein CASSLELGLGAFF. The rearranged segments are TRBV5-1 and TRBJ1-1, with the D gene not confidently named. The germline V gene specifies SGHRS as CDR1 and YFSETQ as CDR2. The CDR3 goes from the cysteine to the phenylalanine over 13 residues. CDR3 DNA is the only sequence kept; it has 39 bases, read in frame from the first base. V sheds 0 bases and J sheds 10 bases, leaving 13 bases between their ends.